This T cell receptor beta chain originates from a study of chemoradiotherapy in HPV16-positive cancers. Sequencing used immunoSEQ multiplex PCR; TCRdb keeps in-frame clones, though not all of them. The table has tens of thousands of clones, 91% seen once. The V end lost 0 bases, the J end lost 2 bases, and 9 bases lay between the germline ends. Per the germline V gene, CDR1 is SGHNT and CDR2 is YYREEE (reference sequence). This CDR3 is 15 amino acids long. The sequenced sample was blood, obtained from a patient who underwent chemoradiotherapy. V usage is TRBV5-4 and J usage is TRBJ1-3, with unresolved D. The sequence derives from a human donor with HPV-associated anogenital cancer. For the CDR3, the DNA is TGTGCCAGCAGCTTGGGCCCTGGGACTGGAAACACCATATATTTT. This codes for CASSLGPGTGNTIYF.